These 30 T cell receptor beta chains share one sample of origin, sequenced in a study of blood T cell repertoires in COVID-19. Assay used: immunoSEQ multiplex PCR; TCRdb lists only in-frame clones, some missing. The table lists some 120,000 clones, 65% to 85% of them singletons. Sequences were obtained from peripheral blood. The receptors shown here come from a woman in her 70s with acute or convalescent COVID-19.

On this clone: One end of the junction does not line up with germline, which may come from a read error. V and J are TRBV5-6 and TRBJ2-7; 9 bases align to TRBD1. The CDR3 has 14 amino acids. The germline V gene has CDR1 SGHDT and CDR2 YYEEEE. This CDR3 reads CASSLLKSRTGATF. The CDR3 DNA reads TGTGCCAGCAGCCTCCTTAAGTCCCGGACAGGGGCCACCTTC.

The chain links TRBV28 to TRBJ2-5; 7 bases map to TRBD2. V was clipped by 5 bases and J by 5 bases; unmatched bases: 5. This CDR3 spans 13 amino acids. Germline lookup yields CDR1 MDHEN and CDR2 SYDVKM. CDR3: CASSDRREETQYF. The DNA for the CDR3 is TGTGCCAGCAGTGATCGGCGGGAGGAGACCCAGTACTTC.

The chain carries TRBV15 and TRBJ2-5; D perhaps matches TRBD2 (6 bases). The V and J ends lost 1 base and 0 bases respectively, with 9 bases between them. The CDR3 sequence is 15 residues long. The germline V gene has CDR1 LNHNV and CDR2 YYDKDF (reference sequence). CDR3 region: CATSRGGMYQETQYF. The CDR3 DNA is TGTGCCACCAGCAGAGGCGGGATGTACCAAGAGACCCAGTACTTC.

This chain's CDR3 is CSVEELAGGPEGETQYF. The CDR3 coding sequence is TGCAGCGTTGAAGAACTAGCGGGAGGGCCAGAGGGAGAGACCCAGTACTTC. This chain joins TRBV29-1 and TRBJ2-5, with 13 nucleotides matching TRBD2. Germline CDR1 and CDR2: SQVTM and ANQGSEA. There are 17 residues in the CDR3. The J segment lost 4 bases and the V segment lost 0 bases, leaving 8 bases of the junction unmatched.

The chain is built from TRBV18 and TRBJ2-7; TRBD1 matches 8 bases. Germline loops: CDR1 KGHSH, CDR2 LQKENI. The CDR3 contains 14 residues. Trimming took 6 bases from V and 9 from J; bases not matched to a gene: 13. CDR3 residues: CASSLDRGVKTQYF. In DNA form, the CDR3 reads TGTGCCAGCTCGTTAGACAGGGGCGTAAAAACGCAGTACTTC.

The V and J genes are TRBV19 and TRBJ2-3, with a possible D match to TRBD1 (5 bases). V lost 6 bases to trimming and J lost 7 bases, with 11 bases between them. This CDR3 region has 12 residues. From germline, CDR1 is LNHDA and CDR2 SQIVND (reference sequence). The DNA for the CDR3 is TGTGCCAGTAGCCAGGGATGGAATACGCAGTATTTT. Amino acid sequence: CASSQGWNTQYF.

The chain joins TRBV6-5 to TRBJ1-4; D gene unclear. The V end lost 8 bases, the J end lost 4 bases, and 14 bases lay between the germline ends. Germline lookup yields CDR1 MNHEY and CDR2 SVGAGI. The CDR3 is 14 amino acids. The CDR3 spells CASQFGGDNEKLFF. Written as DNA, the CDR3 is TGTGCCAGCCAGTTTGGCGGGGATAATGAAAAACTGTTTTTT.

The chain carries TRBV7-9 and TRBJ1-6, with 12 bases aligning to TRBD1. Trimming took 5 bases from V and 4 from J; bases not matched to a gene: 6. Per the germline V gene, CDR1 is SEHNR and CDR2 is FQNEAQ (reference sequence). The CDR3 runs 17 residues. CDR3 nucleotides: TGTGCCAGCAGCGCGGGGACAGGGGGCTTGTATAATTCACCCCTCCACTTT. This gives the protein CASSAGTGGLYNSPLHF. Looking up the rest from reference TRBV7-9 and TRBJ1-6 gives the full variable domain: DTGVSQNPRHKITKRGQNVTFRCDPISEHNRLYWYRQTLGQGPEFLTYFQNEAQLEKSRLLSDRFSAERPKGSFSTLEIQRTEQGDSAMYLCASSAGTGGLYNSPLHFGNGTRLTVT.

The V gene is TRBV3-1 (or the pseudogene TRBV3-2), the J gene TRBJ2-6; tentatively, D is TRBD2 (6 bases). The CDR3 has 14 amino acids. Germline assignment: CDR1 LGHDT and CDR2 YNNKEL (reference sequence). Trimming shortened V by 4 bases and J by 5 bases, and 9 bases separated the two germline ends. CDR3: CASSRGGRANVLTF. As DNA, the CDR3 is TGTGCCAGCAGCCGTGGGGGGAGGGCCAACGTCCTGACTTTC.

V and J are TRBV5-1 and TRBJ1-2; tentative D call: TRBD1 (6 bases). Germline assignment: CDR1 SGHRS and CDR2 YFSETQ. Deletions cut 2 bases from V and 8 bases from J, with 7 bases between. The CDR3 is 11 amino acids. In nucleotides, the CDR3 is TGCGCCAGCAGCTTCGGGACAGGCTACACCTTC. It yields the protein CASSFGTGYTF.

The genes are TRBV5-1 and TRBJ1-4; D gene ambiguous. The V and J ends lost 4 bases and 4 bases respectively, with 8 bases between them. Germline CDR1 and CDR2: SGHRS and YFSETQ. The CDR3 length is 13 residues. CDR3 sequence reads: CASSPGINEKLFF. The DNA for the CDR3 is TGCGCCAGCAGCCCGGGAATTAATGAAAAACTGTTTTTT.

The V and J genes are TRBV24-1 and TRBJ2-5, with TRBD2 matching over 10 bases. Germline CDR1 reads KGHDR; CDR2 reads SFDVKD. V dropped 1 base and J dropped 1; count of bases not matched to a gene: 8. This CDR3 is built from 18 residues. The CDR3 sequence is CATSDLGLAGDFQETQYF. The DNA for the CDR3 is TGTGCCACCAGTGATTTAGGGCTAGCGGGAGACTTCCAAGAGACCCAGTACTTC.

The chain uses TRBV6-2 or TRBV6-3 and TRBJ2-2, with 8 bases fitting TRBD2. The CDR3 runs 14 residues. Germline assignment: CDR1 MNHEY and CDR2 SVGEGT. Losses at the gene ends were 2 bases for V and 7 bases for J; bases not matched to a gene: 3. This CDR3 is CASSYSGGDGELFF. As DNA, the CDR3 is TGTGCCAGCAGTTACAGCGGGGGAGACGGGGAGCTGTTTTTT.

The rearrangement joins TRBV19 to TRBJ1-1; D is unresolved. Germline values: CDR1 LNHDA, CDR2 SQIVND (reference sequence). The CDR3 consists of 13 residues. V was clipped by 5 bases and J by 6 bases, with 13 bases between them. For the CDR3, the DNA is TGTGCCAGTAGTCCCAGCTCGGCGGCTGAAGCTTTCTTT. As protein: CASSPSSAAEAFF. The variable domain in full, completed from reference TRBV19 and TRBJ1-1, reads DGGITQSPKYLFRKEGQNVTLSCEQNLNHDAMYWYRQDPGQGLRLIYYSQIVNDFQKGDIAEGYSVSREKKESFPLTVTSAQKNPTAFYLCASSPSSAAEAFFGQGTRLTVV.

This chain joins TRBV5-1 and TRBJ2-7; 15 bases align to TRBD2. With V trimmed by 2 bases and J by 3 bases, 12 bases remained unmatched. This CDR3 contains 19 residues. Germline assignment: CDR1 SGHRS and CDR2 YFSETQ. The CDR3, as DNA: TGCGCCAGCAGCTTCCCGAACGGGACTAGCGGGAGGTTGGACTACGAGCAGTACTTC. Translated, it gives CASSFPNGTSGRLDYEQYF.

This clone was found once. The chain combines TRBV6-4 with TRBJ1-1, with D maybe TRBD1 (5 bases). Germline V lookup: CDR1 MRHNA, CDR2 SNTAGT. Deletions cut 5 bases from V and 0 bases from J, with 13 bases between. The CDR3 extends over 15 amino acids. The CDR3 loop reads CASSKGIGMNTEAFF. The CDR3 DNA is TGTGCCAGCAGTAAGGGGATAGGGATGAACACTGAAGCTTTCTTT.

This rearrangement joins TRBV7-8 to TRBJ1-2, with 8 bases identical to TRBD1. CDR3 length: 18 amino acids. V dropped 0 bases and J dropped 2; count of bases not matched to a gene: 11. Germline CDR1 reads SGHVS; CDR2 reads FQNEAQ. CDR3 nucleotide sequence: TGTGCCAGCAGCTTAGCGCTGTCGACAGGGGCTTCGAACTATGGCTACACCTTC. This sequence encodes CASSLALSTGASNYGYTF.

V is TRBV5-1 and J is TRBJ2-2; D unresolved. Germline CDR1 is SGHRS and CDR2 is YFSETQ. The CDR3 extends over 16 amino acids. V was clipped by 4 bases and J by 0 bases, with 13 bases between them. CDR3: CASSLEFGSNTGELFF. In nucleotides, the CDR3 is TGCGCCAGCAGCCTGGAGTTCGGGTCGAACACCGGGGAGCTGTTTTTT.

The chain couples TRBV15 to TRBJ2-1, with 11 bases identical to TRBD1. J gave up 7 bases and V 4 bases, and 6 bases lay outside the gene matches. In germline, CDR1 is LNHNV, CDR2 YYDKDF (reference sequence). This CDR3 contains 15 residues. CDR3 protein: CATSKGQGVLNEQFF. The CDR3 DNA is TGTGCCACCAGCAAGGGACAGGGGGTGCTAAATGAGCAGTTCTTC. The complete variable domain, with remaining parts taken from reference TRBV15 and TRBJ2-1, reads DAMVIQNPRYQVTQFGKPVTLSCSQTLNHNVMYWYQQKSSQAPKLLFHYYDKDFNNEADTPDNFQSRRPNTSFCFLDIRSPGLGDTAMYLCATSKGQGVLNEQFFGPGTRLTVL.

The chain uses TRBV30 and TRBJ2-2; 9 bases are a match to TRBD2. The CDR3 is 17 amino acids. Unmatched junction bases numbered 17, after V lost 5 bases and J lost 7 bases. The germline gives CDR1 GTSNPN, CDR2 SVGIG (reference sequence). The CDR3 here is CAWEAWAGGPMSGELFF. In DNA form, the CDR3 reads TGTGCCTGGGAGGCCTGGGCGGGAGGGCCGATGAGCGGGGAGCTGTTTTTT.

The gene calls are TRBV11-2 and TRBJ2-1; 7 bases fit TRBD1. Germline CDR1 reads SGHAT; CDR2 reads FQNNGV. This CDR3 has 16 residues. The V gene end was trimmed by 7 bases and the J gene end by 7 bases; junction bases not matched to a gene: 16. The chain's CDR3 is CASTNRDRVGMNEQFF. The CDR3 coding sequence is TGTGCCAGCACCAACAGAGACAGGGTGGGGATGAATGAGCAGTTCTTC.

The chain uses TRBV19 and TRBJ2-5; maybe TRBD1 (5 bases). V lost 7 bases and J 1 base, leaving 10 bases between the germline ends. The germline V gene encodes CDR1 LNHDA and CDR2 SQIVND (reference sequence). CDR3 length equals 13 residues. The CDR3, as DNA: TGTGCCAGTAATCCAGGGTCCCAAGAGACCCAGTACTTC. This encodes CASNPGSQETQYF.

The chain couples TRBV9 to TRBJ1-2, with D possibly matching TRBD1 (6 bases). CDR3 length: 15 residues. CDR1 and CDR2 (germline): SGDLS, YYNGEE. Trimming removed 1 base from V and 4 bases from J, with 14 bases in between. The CDR3 DNA reads as TGTGCCAGCAGCGTAAGTGCAGGGGACGGCTATGGCTACACCTTC. Translating it yields CASSVSAGDGYGYTF.

The V call is TRBV19, the J call TRBJ1-5; TRBD1 might be the D (6 bases). CDR1 is LNHDA and CDR2 is SQIVND in the germline V gene (reference sequence). Trimming left V 6 bases short and J 2 bases short, with 8 bases between. This CDR3 comprises 13 residues. Written as DNA, the CDR3 is TGTGCCAGTAGCCGACAGGGCAATCAGCCCCAGCATTTT. This translates into CASSRQGNQPQHF.

This chain uses TRBV9 with TRBJ2-7; TRBD2 matches 8 bases. The V segment lost 0 bases and the J segment 7 bases; nucleotides outside the gene matches: 9. Germline values: CDR1 SGDLS, CDR2 YYNGEE. This CDR3 region has 15 residues. The DNA for the CDR3 is TGTGCCAGCAGCGTAGAGCTAGCGGGCAAGGGTGAGCAGTACTTC. Translated: CASSVELAGKGEQYF. The whole variable domain, filled in from reference TRBV9 and TRBJ2-7, reads DSGVTQTPKHLITATGQRVTLRCSPRSGDLSVYWYQQSLDQGLQFLIQYYNGEERAKGNILERFSAQQFPDLHSELNLSSLELGDSALYFCASSVELAGKGEQYFGPGTRLTVT.

V gene TRBV27 combines with J gene TRBJ1-6; TRBD1 might be the D (5 bases). This CDR3 spans 17 amino acids. CDR1 and CDR2 (germline): MNHEY, SMNVEV (reference sequence). Trimming removed 6 bases at V and 1 base at J, with 16 bases between. The CDR3 DNA sequence: TGTGCCAGCAGACTAGCAGGGAGGAGGTCCTATAATTCACCCCTCCACTTT. Translating it yields CASRLAGRRSYNSPLHF.

J is TRBJ2-1 and V is TRBV28; 9 bases fit TRBD1. Trimming cost V 4 bases and J 7 bases; bases outside gene matches: 5. CDR1 and CDR2 (germline): MDHEN, SYDVKM. The CDR3 totals 14 residues. The DNA of the CDR3 is TGTGCCAGCAGTTCCGGGACAGGGCTGAATGAGCAGTTCTTC. Protein: CASSSGTGLNEQFF.

In nucleotides, the CDR3 is TGTGCCAGCAGCTTAGAGACAGGGCGGAACTATGGCTACACCTTC. It translates to CASSLETGRNYGYTF. The chain combines TRBV7-6 with TRBJ1-2, with 7 bases fitting TRBD1. Germline V gives CDR1 SGHVS, CDR2 FNYEAQ. The CDR3 runs 15 residues. V was clipped by 1 base and J by 2 bases; unmatched bases: 4.

This chain connects TRBV25-1 to TRBJ2-5; TRBD2 might be the D (6 bases). Germline V gene sequence: CDR1 MGHDK, CDR2 SYGVNS. The CDR3 is made up of 14 amino acids. Trimming removed 5 bases at V and 2 bases at J, with 12 bases between. DNA for the CDR3: TGTGCCAGCAGTAGAGGGACTCGACAAGAGACCCAGTACTTC. Translated: CASSRGTRQETQYF.

The V call is TRBV14, the J call TRBJ1-1; 9 nucleotides agree with TRBD1. This CDR3 has 16 amino acids. Germline CDR1 reads SGHDN; CDR2 reads FVKESK. V lost 4 bases and J lost 6; bases outside the gene matches: 12. In nucleotides, the CDR3 is TGTGCCAGCAGCCTCCGGGACAGGGCCCTCAGGGCTGAAGCTTTCTTT. It translates to CASSLRDRALRAEAFF.